These 26 T cell receptor beta chains were all obtained from the same sample, sequenced in a study of blood T cell repertoires in COVID-19. Assay used: immunoSEQ multiplex PCR; TCRdb lists only in-frame clones, some missing. The sample holds about 120,000 clones, about 83% seen once. Sample: PBMCs or T cells enriched from blood (not recorded which). All receptors come from a woman aged 30 to 39 who had recovered from COVID-19.

This clone was seen only a few times. The rearrangement links TRBV19 to TRBJ2-2; 7 bases line up with TRBD2. Per the germline V gene, CDR1 is LNHDA and CDR2 is SQIVND (reference sequence). After removal of 6 bases from V and 5 bases from J, the junction contained 6 bases not matched to a gene. CDR3 size: 14 residues. The CDR3 here is CASRQGGQTGELFF. Here the CDR3 DNA reads TGTGCCAGTAGGCAGGGAGGGCAGACCGGGGAGCTGTTTTTT.

The rearrangement joins TRBV5-5 to TRBJ1-5, with 10 bases that match TRBD1. The ends lost 4 bases at V and 0 bases at J; junction bases unmatched: 1. The CDR3 contains 15 residues. Germline CDR1 is SGHKS and CDR2 is YYEKEE (reference sequence). CDR3 region: CASSRDRGSNQPQHF. The DNA of the CDR3 is TGTGCCAGCAGCCGGGACAGGGGTAGCAATCAGCCCCAGCATTTT.

This clone occurred once. The chain couples TRBV10-2 to TRBJ2-5; perhaps TRBD2 as D (6 bases). V was pared by 4 bases and J by 5 bases, with 8 bases between. The CDR3 sequence is 12 residues long. Germline V gives CDR1 WSHSY, CDR2 SAAADI. The CDR3 nucleotides read TGCGCCAGCAGTGGGCTAGCGGAGACCCAGTACTTC. Translation: CASSGLAETQYF.

The gene calls are TRBV6-5 and TRBJ1-4; D unresolved. CDR3 length: 10 residues. Trimming took 7 bases from V and 15 from J, leaving 12 bases between them. Germline CDR1 is MNHEY and CDR2 is SVGAGI. CDR3 sequence: CASTGGRVFF. CDR3 coding DNA: TGTGCCAGCACCGGAGGGAGGGTGTTTTTT.

The rearrangement links TRBV5-5 to TRBJ2-7; 10 nucleotides align to TRBD1. Looked up from germline, CDR1 is SGHKS and CDR2 is YYEKEE (reference sequence). V lost 3 bases to trimming and J lost 6 bases; unmatched junction nucleotides: 3. The CDR3 totals 13 residues. The CDR3 protein is CASSSDRGREQYF. The CDR3 DNA follows: TGTGCCAGCAGCTCTGACAGGGGGCGCGAGCAGTACTTC.

This clone came up once. The J gene is TRBJ1-2, the V gene TRBV5-1; D is perhaps TRBD1 (6 bases). Trimming left V 2 bases short and J 5 bases short, with 13 bases between. In germline, CDR1 is SGHRS, CDR2 YFSETQ. The length of the CDR3 is 14 residues. Here the CDR3 DNA reads TGCGCCAGCAGCTTACCCGGACAGCAGTATGGCTACACCTTC. Protein sequence: CASSLPGQQYGYTF. Full variable domain (outside the CDR3, taken from reference TRBV5-1 and TRBJ1-2): KAGVTQTPRYLIKTRGQQVTLSCSPISGHRSVSWYQQTPGQGLQFLFEYFSETQRNKGNFPGRFSGRQFSNSRSEMNVSTLELGDSALYLCASSLPGQQYGYTFGSGTRLTVV.

In regard to this clone: The junction does not match germline at one end; this may be a read error. V is TRBV30 and J is TRBJ2-5; D might be TRBD2 (6 bases). Germline V gives CDR1 GTSNPN, CDR2 SVGIG (reference sequence). The CDR3 runs 13 residues. In DNA form, the CDR3 reads TGTGCCTGGAATTACCCGGGGACGCGCGGCGGGGACTTC. Its protein is CAWNYPGTRGGDF.

This clone was picked up one time. The chain employs TRBV25-1 and TRBJ2-3; TRBD1 matches 9 bases. J was trimmed by 3 bases and V by 8 bases; bases with no gene match: 6. From germline, CDR1 is MGHDK and CDR2 SYGVNS. The CDR3 contains 14 residues. CDR3 loop: CASGRDRVTDTQYF. The CDR3, as DNA: TGTGCCAGCGGGAGGGACAGGGTAACAGATACGCAGTATTTT. Together with reference TRBV25-1 and TRBJ2-3, the CDR3 gives the full variable domain: EADIYQTPRYLVIGTGKKITLECSQTMGHDKMYWYQQDPGMELHLIHYSYGVNSTEKGDLSSESTVSRIRTEHFPLTLESARPSHTSQYLCASGRDRVTDTQYFGPGTRLTVL.

The rearrangement links TRBV11-1 to TRBJ2-5; D not certain. Per the germline V gene, CDR1 is SGHAT and CDR2 is FQDESV (reference sequence). Trimming pared 0 bases from V and 1 base from J, leaving 9 bases between. CDR3 length: 15 residues. As DNA, the CDR3 is TGTGCCAGCAGCTTAGCAGACATCTTCCAAGAGACCCAGTACTTC. The encoded protein is CASSLADIFQETQYF.

The CDR3 coding sequence is TGTGCCTCCCCAGCGCCCCTCTCCTACAATGAGCAGTTCTTC. It yields the protein CASPAPLSYNEQFF. The chain combines TRBV24-1 with TRBJ2-1; D gene uncertain. V was trimmed by 12 bases and J by 0 bases, leaving 14 bases between them. CDR1 is KGHDR and CDR2 is SFDVKD in the germline V gene. The CDR3 has 14 residues.

The chain is built from TRBV9 and TRBJ2-1; no clear D. The CDR3 spans 15 residues. CDR1 is SGDLS, CDR2 YYNGEE, per germline. Trimming took off 2 bases at V and 5 bases at J, with 14 bases between the two ends. For the CDR3, the DNA is TGTGCCAGCAGCGTCGGGTCTATCCGAAACAATGAGCAGTTCTTC. This encodes CASSVGSIRNNEQFF.

The chain has TRBV5-4 and TRBJ1-4, with 7 nucleotides matching TRBD1. V lost 3 bases and J lost 6; bases outside the gene matches: 8. Germline loops: CDR1 SGHNT, CDR2 YYREEE (reference sequence). The CDR3 sequence is 15 residues long. CDR3 coding DNA: TGTGCCAGCAGCTCCCCCGCACAGGGGCATGAAAAACTGTTTTTT. It is translated as CASSSPAQGHEKLFF.

This chain uses TRBV18 with TRBJ2-5; 7 positions match TRBD2. V was clipped by 2 bases and J by 4 bases; unmatched bases: 7. This CDR3 is built from 15 residues. Germline assignment: CDR1 KGHSH and CDR2 LQKENI. CDR3 coding DNA: TGTGCCAGCTCACCATCTAGCGGCCTCCCAGAGACCCAGTACTTC. This sequence encodes CASSPSSGLPETQYF.

V and J are TRBV29-1 and TRBJ1-1, with 11 bases that match TRBD1. CDR1 and CDR2 (germline): SQVTM, ANQGSEA. The CDR3 loop spans 13 amino acids. V lost 7 bases to trimming and J lost 5 bases; unmatched junction nucleotides: 6. The CDR3 nucleotides read TGCAGCGCAGGGACAGGGGGAATAACTGAAGCTTTCTTT. Its protein product is CSAGTGGITEAFF.

The V and J genes are TRBV30 and TRBJ1-1; D remains ambiguous. CDR1 and CDR2 (germline): GTSNPN, SVGIG (reference sequence). The CDR3 has 14 residues. The V gene lost 5 bases and the J gene lost 2 bases, with 15 bases spanning the gap. The CDR3 reads CAWGRLGRNTEAFF. As DNA, the CDR3 is TGTGCCTGGGGCCGATTGGGCCGTAACACTGAAGCTTTCTTT.

The chain uses TRBV9 and TRBJ2-7; D gene uncertain. Germline loops: CDR1 SGDLS, CDR2 YYNGEE. The CDR3 sequence is 13 residues long. Trimming took off 3 bases at V and 2 bases at J, with 9 bases between the two ends. CDR3 amino acids: CASSAPSPYEQYF. CDR3 bases: TGTGCCAGCAGCGCCCCGAGCCCCTACGAGCAGTACTTC.

The chain combines TRBV6-5 with TRBJ1-5, with D possibly being TRBD1 (5 bases). In germline, CDR1 is MNHEY, CDR2 SVGAGI. CDR3 size: 13 residues. V lost 6 bases and J 5 bases, leaving 11 bases between the germline ends. CDR3 bases: TGTGCCAGCAGCACGCGGGGGTATCAGCCCCAGCATTTT. Its translation is CASSTRGYQPQHF.

This clone has just a few counts. This sequence joins TRBV4-2 and TRBJ2-2; TRBD2 aligns across 9 bases. The CDR3 consists of 15 residues. The V gene end was trimmed by 4 bases and the J gene end by 3 bases; junction bases not matched to a gene: 3. The V gene's germline CDR1 is LGHNA and CDR2 YNFKEQ. In DNA, the CDR3 is TGTGCCAGCAGCCTACTAGCGGGCGACACCGGGGAGCTGTTTTTT. This translates into CASSLLAGDTGELFF.

This clone was seen just once. This chain links TRBV10-3 with TRBJ2-1, with D possibly matching TRBD1 (6 bases). This CDR3 comprises 14 residues. CDR1 ENHRY and CDR2 SYGVKD come from the germline V gene. Between the trimmed V and J ends, which lost 3 bases and 4 bases, there was a span of 10 bases. The DNA for the CDR3 is TGTGCCATCAGTGAAGGGACACTTTACAATGAGCAGTTCTTC. Protein sequence: CAISEGTLYNEQFF.

The rearrangement uses TRBV5-5 and TRBJ2-5, with D possibly TRBD1 on 5 matching bases. CDR1 and CDR2 from the germline V gene are SGHKS and YYEKEE (reference sequence). This CDR3 has 15 amino acids. Trimming removed 4 bases at V and 5 bases at J, with 18 bases between. The CDR3 DNA reads as TGTGCCAGCAGCCTTTTCCCGCAGGGTTGGGAGACCCAGTACTTC. It codes for CASSLFPQGWETQYF.

This clone was observed once. The chain uses TRBV6-5 and TRBJ2-7; TRBD2 agrees at 14 bases. Germline CDR1 is MNHEY and CDR2 is SVGAGI. The junction had 7 bases not matched to a gene; V was cut back by 11 bases and J by 7 bases. This CDR3 contains 13 residues. Here the CDR3 reads CAGGTSGRGEQYF. CDR3 DNA sequence: TGTGCCGGAGGGACTAGCGGGAGAGGGGAGCAGTACTTC.

The chain is built from TRBV4-2 and TRBJ1-2; D remains unclear. V was cut by 9 bases and J by 4 bases, with 12 bases left in between. Germline loops: CDR1 LGHNA, CDR2 YNFKEQ. The CDR3 loop spans 12 amino acids. The CDR3 region is CASSRQPYGYTF. The CDR3 nucleotides read TGTGCCAGTTCCCGACAACCCTATGGCTACACCTTC.

The chain recombines TRBV28 with TRBJ1-5, with a possible D match to TRBD1 (6 bases). CDR1 MDHEN and CDR2 SYDVKM come from the germline V gene. This CDR3 is 15 amino acids long. V was clipped by 6 bases and J by 5 bases, with 17 bases between them. The CDR3 DNA sequence: TGTGCCAGCAGGCCTGACAGGTTTGGAGATCAGCCCCAGCATTTT. Its protein product is CASRPDRFGDQPQHF.

This chain uses TRBV30 with TRBJ1-5; D possibly corresponds to TRBD1 (5 bases). The CDR3 covers 14 residues. From germline, CDR1 is GTSNPN and CDR2 SVGIG (reference sequence). The germline V and J ends were trimmed by 6 bases and 1 base, with 13 bases remaining between them. DNA for the CDR3: TGTGCCTGTACCCGAGGACAAAGCAATCAGCCCCAGCATTTT. Translated: CACTRGQSNQPQHF.

This clone has just a few counts. The chain links TRBV2 to TRBJ1-6; D is ambiguous. CDR1 SNHLY and CDR2 FYNNEI come from the germline V gene. The CDR3 is 13 residues long. The germline V and J ends were trimmed by 2 bases and 10 bases, with 9 bases remaining between them. Here the CDR3 DNA reads TGTGCCAGCAGTGAAACGCGGAACTCACCCCTCCACTTT. Protein product: CASSETRNSPLHF.

The chain uses TRBV7-8 and TRBJ1-1; D remains unclear. The V gene lost 4 bases and the J gene lost 7 bases, with 13 bases spanning the gap. This CDR3 has 13 residues. The germline gives CDR1 SGHVS, CDR2 FQNEAQ. In DNA, the CDR3 is TGTGCCAGCAGCTCAGACTCCAACGGTGAAGCTTTCTTT. Protein: CASSSDSNGEAFF.